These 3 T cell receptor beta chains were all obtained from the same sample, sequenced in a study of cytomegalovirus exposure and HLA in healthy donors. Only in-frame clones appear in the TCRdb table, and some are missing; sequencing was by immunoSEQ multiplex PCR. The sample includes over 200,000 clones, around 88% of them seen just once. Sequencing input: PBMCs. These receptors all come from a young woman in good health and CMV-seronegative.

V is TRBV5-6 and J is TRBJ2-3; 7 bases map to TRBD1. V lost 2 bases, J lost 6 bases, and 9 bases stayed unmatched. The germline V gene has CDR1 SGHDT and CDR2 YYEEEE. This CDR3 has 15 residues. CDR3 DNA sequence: TGTGCCAGCAGCTTTATAACAGGGGTAACTGATACGCAGTATTTT. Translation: CASSFITGVTDTQYF.

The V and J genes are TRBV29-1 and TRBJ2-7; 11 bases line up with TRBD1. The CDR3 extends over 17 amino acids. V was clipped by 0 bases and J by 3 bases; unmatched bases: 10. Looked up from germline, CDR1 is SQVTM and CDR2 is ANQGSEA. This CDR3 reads CSVEERRDRGASYEQYF. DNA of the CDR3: TGCAGCGTTGAAGAAAGGCGGGACAGGGGGGCAAGCTACGAGCAGTACTTC.

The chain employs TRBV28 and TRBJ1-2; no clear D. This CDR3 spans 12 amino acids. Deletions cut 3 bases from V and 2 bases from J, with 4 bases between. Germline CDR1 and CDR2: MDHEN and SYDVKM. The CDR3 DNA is TGTGCCAGCAGTTTGCAGAACTATGGCTACACCTTC. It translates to CASSLQNYGYTF.